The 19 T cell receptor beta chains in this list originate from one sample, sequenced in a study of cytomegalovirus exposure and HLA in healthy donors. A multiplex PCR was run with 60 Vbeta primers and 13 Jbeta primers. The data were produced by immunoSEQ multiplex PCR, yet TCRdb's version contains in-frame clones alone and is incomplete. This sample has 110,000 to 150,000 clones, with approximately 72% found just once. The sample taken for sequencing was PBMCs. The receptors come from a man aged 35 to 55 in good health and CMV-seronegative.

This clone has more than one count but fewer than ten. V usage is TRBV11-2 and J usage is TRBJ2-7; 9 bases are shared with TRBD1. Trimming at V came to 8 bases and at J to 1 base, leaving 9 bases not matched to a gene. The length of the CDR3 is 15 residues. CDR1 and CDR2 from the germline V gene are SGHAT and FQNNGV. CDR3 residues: CASGPWGTGSYEQYF. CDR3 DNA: TGTGCCAGCGGACCCTGGGGGACAGGGTCCTACGAGCAGTACTTC.

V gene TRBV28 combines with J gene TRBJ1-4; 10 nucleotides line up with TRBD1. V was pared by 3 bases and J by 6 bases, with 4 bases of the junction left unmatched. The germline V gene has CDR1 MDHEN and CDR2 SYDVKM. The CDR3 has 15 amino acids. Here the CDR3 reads CASSLAGTGDEKLFF. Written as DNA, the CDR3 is TGTGCCAGCAGTTTGGCCGGGACAGGGGATGAAAAACTGTTTTTT.

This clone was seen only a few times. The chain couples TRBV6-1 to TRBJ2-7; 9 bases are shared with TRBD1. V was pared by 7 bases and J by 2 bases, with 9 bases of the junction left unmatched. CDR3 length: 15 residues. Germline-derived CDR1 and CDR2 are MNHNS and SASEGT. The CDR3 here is CASTLDRGRAYEQYF. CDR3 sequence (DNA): TGTGCCAGCACCCTGGACAGGGGAAGAGCCTACGAGCAGTACTTC.

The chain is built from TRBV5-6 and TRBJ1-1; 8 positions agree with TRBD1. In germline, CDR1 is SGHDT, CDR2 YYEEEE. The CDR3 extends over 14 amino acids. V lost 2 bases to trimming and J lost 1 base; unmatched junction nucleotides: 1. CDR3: CASSFGQGNTEAFF. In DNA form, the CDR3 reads TGTGCCAGCAGCTTCGGACAGGGGAACACTGAAGCTTTCTTT.

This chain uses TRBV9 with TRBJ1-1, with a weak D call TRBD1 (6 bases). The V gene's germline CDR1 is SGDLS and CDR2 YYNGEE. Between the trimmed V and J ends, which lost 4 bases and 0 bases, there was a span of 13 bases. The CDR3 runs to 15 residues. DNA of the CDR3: TGTGCCAGCAGCCCTAGGGGGGGGATGAACACTGAAGCTTTCTTT. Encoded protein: CASSPRGGMNTEAFF.

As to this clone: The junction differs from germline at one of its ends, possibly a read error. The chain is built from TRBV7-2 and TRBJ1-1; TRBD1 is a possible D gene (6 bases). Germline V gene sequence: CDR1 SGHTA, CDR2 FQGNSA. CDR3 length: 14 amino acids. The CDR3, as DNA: TGTGCCAGCAGCCTAGCAGGCAGGGGCACTGAAGCTTTCTTT. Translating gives CASSLAGRGTEAFF.

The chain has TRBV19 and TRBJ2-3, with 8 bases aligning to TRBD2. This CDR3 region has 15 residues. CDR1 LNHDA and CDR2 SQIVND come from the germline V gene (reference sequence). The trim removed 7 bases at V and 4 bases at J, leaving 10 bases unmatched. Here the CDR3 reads CASKAGGAPPDTQYF. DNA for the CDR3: TGTGCCAGTAAGGCCGGGGGGGCCCCCCCAGATACGCAGTATTTT. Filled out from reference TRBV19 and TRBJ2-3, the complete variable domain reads DGGITQSPKYLFRKEGQNVTLSCEQNLNHDAMYWYRQDPGQGLRLIYYSQIVNDFQKGDIAEGYSVSREKKESFPLTVTSAQKNPTAFYLCASKAGGAPPDTQYFGPGTRLTVL.

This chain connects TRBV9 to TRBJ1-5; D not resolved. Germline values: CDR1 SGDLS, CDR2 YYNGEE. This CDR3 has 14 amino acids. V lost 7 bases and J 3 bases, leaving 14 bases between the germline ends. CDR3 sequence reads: CASSLGEFNQPQHF. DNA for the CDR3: TGTGCCAGCTCACTCGGGGAATTCAATCAGCCCCAGCATTTT.

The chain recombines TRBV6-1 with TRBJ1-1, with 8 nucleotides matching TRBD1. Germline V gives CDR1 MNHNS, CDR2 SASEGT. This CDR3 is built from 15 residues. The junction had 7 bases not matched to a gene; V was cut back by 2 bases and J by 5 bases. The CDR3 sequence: CASSEFAGGLTEAFF. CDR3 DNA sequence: TGTGCCAGCAGTGAATTTGCAGGGGGCCTTACTGAAGCTTTCTTT.

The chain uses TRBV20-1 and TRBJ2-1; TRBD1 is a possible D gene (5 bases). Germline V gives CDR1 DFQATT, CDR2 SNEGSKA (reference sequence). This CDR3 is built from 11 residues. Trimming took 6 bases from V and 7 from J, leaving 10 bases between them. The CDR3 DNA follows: TGCAGTGCCAGGGTGCGGAATGAGCAGTTCTTC. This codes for CSARVRNEQFF.

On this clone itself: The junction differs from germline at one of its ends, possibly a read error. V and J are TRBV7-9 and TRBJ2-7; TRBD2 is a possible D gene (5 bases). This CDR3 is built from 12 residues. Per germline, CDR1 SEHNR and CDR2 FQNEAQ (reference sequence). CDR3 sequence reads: CSSSLGWGVQYF. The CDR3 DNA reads TGTTCCAGCAGCTTAGGGTGGGGAGTCCAGTACTTC. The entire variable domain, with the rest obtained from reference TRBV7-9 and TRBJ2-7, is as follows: DTGVSQNPRHKITKRGQNVTFRCDPISEHNRLYWYRQTLGQGPEFLTYFQNEAQLEKSRLLSDRFSAERPKGSFSTLEIQRTEQGDSAMYLCSSSLGWGVQYFGPGTRLTVT.

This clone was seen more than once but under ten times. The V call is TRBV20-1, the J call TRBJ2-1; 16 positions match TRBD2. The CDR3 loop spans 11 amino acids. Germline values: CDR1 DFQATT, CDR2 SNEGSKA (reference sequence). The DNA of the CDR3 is TGCAGGGGACTAGCGGGGGGGCGGGAGTTCTTC. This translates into CRGLAGGREFF.

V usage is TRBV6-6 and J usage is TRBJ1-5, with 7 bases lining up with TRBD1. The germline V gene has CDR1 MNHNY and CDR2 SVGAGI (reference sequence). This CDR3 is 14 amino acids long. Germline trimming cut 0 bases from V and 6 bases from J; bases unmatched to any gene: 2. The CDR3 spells CASSYSHRGQPQHF. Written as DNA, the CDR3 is TGTGCCAGCAGTTACTCCCACAGGGGTCAGCCCCAGCATTTT.

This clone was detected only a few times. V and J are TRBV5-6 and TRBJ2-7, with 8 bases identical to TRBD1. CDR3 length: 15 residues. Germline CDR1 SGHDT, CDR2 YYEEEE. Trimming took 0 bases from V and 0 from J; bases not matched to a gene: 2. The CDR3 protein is CASSLGQGTSYEQYF. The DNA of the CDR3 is TGTGCCAGCAGCTTGGGACAGGGGACCTCCTACGAGCAGTACTTC.

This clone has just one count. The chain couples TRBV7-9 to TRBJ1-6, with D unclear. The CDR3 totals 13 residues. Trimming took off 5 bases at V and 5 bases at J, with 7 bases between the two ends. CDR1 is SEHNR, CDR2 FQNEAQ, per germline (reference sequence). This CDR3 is CASSRGDNSPLHF. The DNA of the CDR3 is TGTGCCAGCAGCCGGGGAGATAATTCACCCCTCCACTTT.

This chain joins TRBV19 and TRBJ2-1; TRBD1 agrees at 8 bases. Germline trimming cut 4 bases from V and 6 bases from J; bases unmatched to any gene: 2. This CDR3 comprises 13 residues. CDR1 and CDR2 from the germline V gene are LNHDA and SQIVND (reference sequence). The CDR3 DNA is TGTGCCAGTAGTAGAACAGGGGGCAATGAGCAGTTCTTC. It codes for CASSRTGGNEQFF. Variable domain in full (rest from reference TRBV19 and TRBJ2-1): DGGITQSPKYLFRKEGQNVTLSCEQNLNHDAMYWYRQDPGQGLRLIYYSQIVNDFQKGDIAEGYSVSREKKESFPLTVTSAQKNPTAFYLCASSRTGGNEQFFGPGTRLTVL.

The CDR3 is CASSRDRWGYGYTF. CDR3 sequence (DNA): TGTGCCAGCAGCAGGGACAGGTGGGGCTATGGCTACACCTTC. This rearrangement joins TRBV7-2 to TRBJ1-2; 8 positions match TRBD1. Germline V gene data show CDR1 as SGHTA and CDR2 as FQGNSA. With V trimmed by 5 bases and J by 4 bases, 6 bases remained unmatched. The CDR3 has 14 residues.

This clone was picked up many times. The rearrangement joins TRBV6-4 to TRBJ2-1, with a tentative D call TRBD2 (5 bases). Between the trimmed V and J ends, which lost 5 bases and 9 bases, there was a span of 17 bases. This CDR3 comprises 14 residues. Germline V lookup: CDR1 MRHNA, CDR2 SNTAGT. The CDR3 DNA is TGTGCCAGCAGTCCAGGCGAGGGCCTGGGTGAGCAGTTCTTC. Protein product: CASSPGEGLGEQFF.

CDR3 sequence (DNA): TGTGCCAGCAGTTACTCCCCCAACTACGAGCAGTACTTC. This translates into CASSYSPNYEQYF. The rearrangement links TRBV6-5 to TRBJ2-7, with unresolved D. The V gene lost 0 bases and the J gene lost 3 bases, with 6 bases spanning the gap. Germline lookup yields CDR1 MNHEY and CDR2 SVGAGI. This CDR3 has 13 amino acids.